The clone carrying this T cell receptor beta chain was seen only a few times. What it binds is not known. The identical CDR3 is also encoded by other nucleotide sequences in the sample. Using immunoSEQ multiplex PCR, the repertoire was profiled, and TCRdb retains in-frame clones only, with some absent. The table includes 150,000 to 200,000 clones, 80% to 90% detected once. This sample is part of a study of T cell responses to AZD1222 COVID-19 vaccine. Germline values: CDR1 LNHDA, CDR2 SQIVND (reference sequence). The CDR3 runs to 15 residues. V was clipped by 2 bases and J by 2 bases; unmatched bases: 2. Whole-study results and caveats: Mapped onto spike, vaccine-associated CD4 TCRs spanned it and were dominant at 160-218 and 743-854. Among the donors, most were white British and more were female, and clonal diversity was possibly underestimated. Two AZD1222 doses significantly raised spike-specific TCR breadth and depth over controls.

The V and J genes are TRBV19 and TRBJ2-1; 8 nucleotides match TRBD2. This TCR came from an adult in good health. Here the sequenced sample was peripheral blood, taken on day 0 of MenACWY control vaccination. For the CDR3, the DNA is TGTGCCAGTAGTATAACTAGCGGAACCTACAATGAGCAGTTCTTC. Protein: CASSITSGTYNEQFF.